A single sample gave rise to the 15 T cell receptor beta chains below, sequenced in a study of control samples from healthy donors and cancer patients (dated by TCRdb to 2020 to 2021). The library was prepared using the immunoSEQ multiplex PCR assay. TCRdb limited this immuneACCESS table to in-frame rearrangements with V and J called. A share of clones is missing; checked studies link under half to unresolved V genes, and the rest is unexplained. The sample data list 100,000 to 150,000 clones, and about 90% of these were observed just once. Together, the top ten hold approximately 2% of the sample. Input material: blood. The receptor set was obtained from a woman aged 50 to 65 in good health.

The rearrangement joins TRBV6-5 to TRBJ1-2, with unresolved D. This CDR3 is 13 amino acids long. The germline V gene encodes CDR1 MNHEY and CDR2 SVGAGI. The germline V and J ends were trimmed by 6 bases and 2 bases, with 10 bases remaining between them. As DNA, the CDR3 is TGTGCCAGCAGCTTGGACGGGAACTATGGCTACACCTTC. Protein sequence: CASSLDGNYGYTF.

This rearrangement joins TRBV21-1 to TRBJ2-3. TRBV21-1 is given as a pseudogene. CDR3 length: 18 amino acids. CDR3 protein: CASSNWDLPGKHSDTQYF. Written as DNA, the CDR3 is TGTGCCAGCAGCAATTGGGACCTACCGGGAAAACACTCAGATACGCAGTATTTT.

The chain joins TRBV28 to TRBJ2-1, with 9 bases aligning to TRBD1. The germline V gene encodes CDR1 MDHEN and CDR2 SYDVKM. V lost 4 bases to trimming and J lost 1 base; unmatched junction nucleotides: 2. This CDR3 is built from 15 residues. CDR3 loop: CASSWGQGSYNEQFF. DNA for the CDR3: TGTGCCAGCAGTTGGGGACAGGGTTCCTACAATGAGCAGTTCTTC.

The genes are TRBV4-1 and TRBJ2-1, with 15 bases identical to TRBD2. CDR1 MGHRA and CDR2 YSYEKL come from the germline V gene. CDR3 length equals 16 residues. V gave up 3 bases and J gave up 8 bases; unmatched junction bases: 5. CDR3 nucleotide sequence: TGCGCCAGCAGCCAGCCGGGACTAGCGGGAGGTGATGAGCAGTTCTTC. Its protein product is CASSQPGLAGGDEQFF.

The J gene is TRBJ1-4, the V gene TRBV15, with 8 bases aligning to TRBD1. The CDR3 sequence is 15 residues long. CDR1 and CDR2 from the germline V gene are LNHNV and YYDKDF (reference sequence). V was clipped by 1 base and J by 8 bases; unmatched bases: 6. The CDR3 DNA is TGTGCCACCAGCAGAGCAGGGGGCTGGGGGGAAAAACTGTTTTTT. This gives the protein CATSRAGGWGEKLFF.

This chain joins TRBV4-2 and TRBJ2-7, with TRBD2 identical over 8 bases. Germline CDR1 LGHNA, CDR2 YNFKEQ. J was trimmed by 6 bases and V by 1 base; bases with no gene match: 2. The CDR3 has 13 amino acids. CDR3 bases: TGTGCCAGCAGCCAAGGGACTAGCTTCGAGCAGTACTTC. This codes for CASSQGTSFEQYF.

V and J are TRBV5-1 and TRBJ1-1; 9 bases match TRBD1. The germline V gene encodes CDR1 SGHRS and CDR2 YFSETQ. The CDR3 length is 18 residues. The V segment lost 3 bases and the J segment 1 base; nucleotides outside the gene matches: 13. The CDR3 nucleotides are TGCGCCAGCAGCTCCTTTGGCAGGGACAGGGAACCGAACACTGAAGCTTTCTTT. It yields the protein CASSSFGRDREPNTEAFF.

The chain has TRBV11-3 and TRBJ2-1; tentative D call: TRBD2 (5 bases). The ends were cut back, 5 bases at V and 12 bases at J, with 14 bases in the middle. Per the germline V gene, CDR1 is SGHNT and CDR2 is YENEEA. This CDR3 has 12 amino acids. Here the CDR3 DNA reads TGTGCCAGCAGCCAAGGGAGTACTTGGCAGTTCTTC. This codes for CASSQGSTWQFF.

V gene TRBV10-2 combines with J gene TRBJ2-7, with TRBD1 matching 7 bases. J lost 2 bases, V lost 7 bases, and 8 bases had no gene match. The CDR3 is made up of 14 amino acids. Per germline, CDR1 WSHSY and CDR2 SAAADI. CDR3 coding DNA: TGCGCCAGCAAAGACAGGGTGGGACCCTACGAGCAGTACTTC. Translating it yields CASKDRVGPYEQYF.

Only one count was recorded for this clone. The V and J genes are TRBV5-5 and TRBJ2-7; 12 nucleotides align to TRBD1. The CDR3 loop spans 13 amino acids. Germline values: CDR1 SGHKS, CDR2 YYEKEE (reference sequence). Losses at the gene ends were 6 bases for V and 9 bases for J; bases not matched to a gene: 7. The DNA for the CDR3 is TGTGCCAGCATAGCCGGGACAGGGGGCCCGCAGTACTTC. Translation gives CASIAGTGGPQYF.

This chain links TRBV5-1 with TRBJ2-2; 9 positions match TRBD1. From germline, CDR1 is SGHRS and CDR2 YFSETQ. The CDR3 runs to 14 residues. With 4 bases clipped from V and 4 bases from J, the junction kept 2 bases outside the gene matches. The CDR3 loop is CASSVTGGTGELFF. In nucleotides, the CDR3 is TGCGCCAGCAGCGTGACAGGGGGCACCGGGGAGCTGTTTTTT.

CDR3 sequence reads: CASSETGSGQPQHF. The CDR3 DNA follows: TGTGCCAGCTCAGAGACAGGGTCGGGACAGCCCCAGCATTTT. The J gene is TRBJ1-5, the V gene TRBV18; 7 bases are shared with TRBD1. The CDR3 runs to 14 residues. V lost 5 bases to trimming and J lost 7 bases; unmatched junction nucleotides: 8. Germline CDR1 and CDR2: KGHSH and LQKENI.

Comments on this clone: The germline gene is not matched at one end of the junction; a read error may be the cause. The chain carries TRBV2 and TRBJ1-2; D ambiguous. There are 12 residues in the CDR3. Germline lookup yields CDR1 SNHLY and CDR2 FYNNEI. In DNA, the CDR3 is TGCACATACGAGAAAGCTACTTATGGCTACACCTTC. As protein: CTYEKATYGYTF.

The chain combines TRBV7-2 with TRBJ2-1; 14 nucleotides match TRBD2. Unmatched junction bases numbered 11, after V lost 5 bases and J lost 2 bases. Germline V gene data show CDR1 as SGHTA and CDR2 as FQGNSA. The CDR3 totals 19 residues. The CDR3 DNA sequence: TGTGCCAGCAGCACACGGAAGACTAGCGGGAGGGGAACCTACAATGAGCAGTTCTTC. This sequence encodes CASSTRKTSGRGTYNEQFF.

The CDR3 is CSVGGAGNQPQHF. CDR3 sequence (DNA): TGCAGCGTTGGGGGGGCTGGGAATCAGCCCCAGCATTTT. V and J are TRBV29-1 and TRBJ1-5; perhaps TRBD1 as D (6 bases). V lost 4 bases and J 4 bases, leaving 11 bases between the germline ends. The CDR3 is made up of 13 amino acids. CDR1 SQVTM and CDR2 ANQGSEA come from the germline V gene. Together with reference TRBV29-1 and TRBJ1-5, the CDR3 gives the full variable domain: SAVISQKPSRDICQRGTSLTIQCQVDSQVTMMFWYRQQPGQSLTLIATANQGSEATYESGFVIDKFPISRPNLTFSTLTVSNMSPEDSSIYLCSVGGAGNQPQHFGDGTRLSIL.